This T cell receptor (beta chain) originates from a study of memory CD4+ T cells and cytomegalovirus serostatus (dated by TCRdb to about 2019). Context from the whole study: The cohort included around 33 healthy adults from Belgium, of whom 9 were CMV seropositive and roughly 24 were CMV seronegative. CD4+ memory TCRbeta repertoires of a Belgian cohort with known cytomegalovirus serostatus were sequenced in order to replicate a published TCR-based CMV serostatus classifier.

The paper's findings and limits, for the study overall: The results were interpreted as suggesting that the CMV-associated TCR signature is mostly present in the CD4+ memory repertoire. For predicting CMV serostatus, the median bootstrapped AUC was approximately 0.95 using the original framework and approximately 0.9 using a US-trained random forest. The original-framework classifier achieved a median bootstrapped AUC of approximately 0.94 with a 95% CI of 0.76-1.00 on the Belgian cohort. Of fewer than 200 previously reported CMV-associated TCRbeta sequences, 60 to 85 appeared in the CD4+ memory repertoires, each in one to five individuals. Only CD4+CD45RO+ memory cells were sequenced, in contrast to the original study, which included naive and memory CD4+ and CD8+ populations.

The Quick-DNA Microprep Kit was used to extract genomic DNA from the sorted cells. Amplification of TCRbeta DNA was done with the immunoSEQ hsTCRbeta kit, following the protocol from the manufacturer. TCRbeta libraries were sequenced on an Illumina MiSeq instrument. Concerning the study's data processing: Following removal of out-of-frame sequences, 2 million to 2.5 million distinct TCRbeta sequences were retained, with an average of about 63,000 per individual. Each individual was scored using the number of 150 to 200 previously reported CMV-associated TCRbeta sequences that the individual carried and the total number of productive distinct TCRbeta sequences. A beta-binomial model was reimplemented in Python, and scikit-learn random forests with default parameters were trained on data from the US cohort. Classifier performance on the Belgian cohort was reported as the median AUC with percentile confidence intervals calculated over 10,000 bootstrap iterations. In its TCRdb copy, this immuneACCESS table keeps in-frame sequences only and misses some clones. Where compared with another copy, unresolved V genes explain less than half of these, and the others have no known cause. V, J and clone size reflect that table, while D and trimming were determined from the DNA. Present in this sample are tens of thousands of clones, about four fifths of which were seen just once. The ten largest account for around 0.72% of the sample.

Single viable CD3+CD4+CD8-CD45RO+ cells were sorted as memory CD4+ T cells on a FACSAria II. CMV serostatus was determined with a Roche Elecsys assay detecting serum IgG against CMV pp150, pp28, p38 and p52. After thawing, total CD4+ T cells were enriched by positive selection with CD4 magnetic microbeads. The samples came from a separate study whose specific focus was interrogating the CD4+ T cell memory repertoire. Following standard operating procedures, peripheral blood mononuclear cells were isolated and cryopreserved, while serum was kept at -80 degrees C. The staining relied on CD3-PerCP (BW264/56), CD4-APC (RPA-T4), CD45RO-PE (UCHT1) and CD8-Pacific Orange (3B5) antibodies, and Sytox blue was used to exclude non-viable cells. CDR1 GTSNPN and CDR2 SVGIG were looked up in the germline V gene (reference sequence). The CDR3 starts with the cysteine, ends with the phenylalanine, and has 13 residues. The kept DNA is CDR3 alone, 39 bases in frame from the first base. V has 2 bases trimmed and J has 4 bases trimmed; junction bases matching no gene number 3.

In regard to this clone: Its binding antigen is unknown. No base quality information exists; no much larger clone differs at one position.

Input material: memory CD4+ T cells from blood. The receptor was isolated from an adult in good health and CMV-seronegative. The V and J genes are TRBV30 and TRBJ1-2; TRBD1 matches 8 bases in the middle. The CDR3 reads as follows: CAWSSGGSYGYTF. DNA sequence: TGTGCCTGGAGTTCAGGGGGCAGCTATGGCTACACCTTC.